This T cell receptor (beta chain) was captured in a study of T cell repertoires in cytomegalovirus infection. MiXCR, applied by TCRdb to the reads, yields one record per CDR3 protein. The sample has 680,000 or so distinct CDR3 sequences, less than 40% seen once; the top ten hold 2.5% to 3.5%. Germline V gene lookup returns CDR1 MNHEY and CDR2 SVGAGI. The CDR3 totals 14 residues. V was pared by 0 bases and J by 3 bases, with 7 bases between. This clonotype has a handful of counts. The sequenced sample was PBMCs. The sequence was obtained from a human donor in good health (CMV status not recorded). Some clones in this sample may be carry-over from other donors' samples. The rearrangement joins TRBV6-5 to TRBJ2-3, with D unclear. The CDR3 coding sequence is TGTGCCAGCAGTTACTCGATGGGGACAGATACGCAGTATTTT. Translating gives CASSYSMGTDTQYF.